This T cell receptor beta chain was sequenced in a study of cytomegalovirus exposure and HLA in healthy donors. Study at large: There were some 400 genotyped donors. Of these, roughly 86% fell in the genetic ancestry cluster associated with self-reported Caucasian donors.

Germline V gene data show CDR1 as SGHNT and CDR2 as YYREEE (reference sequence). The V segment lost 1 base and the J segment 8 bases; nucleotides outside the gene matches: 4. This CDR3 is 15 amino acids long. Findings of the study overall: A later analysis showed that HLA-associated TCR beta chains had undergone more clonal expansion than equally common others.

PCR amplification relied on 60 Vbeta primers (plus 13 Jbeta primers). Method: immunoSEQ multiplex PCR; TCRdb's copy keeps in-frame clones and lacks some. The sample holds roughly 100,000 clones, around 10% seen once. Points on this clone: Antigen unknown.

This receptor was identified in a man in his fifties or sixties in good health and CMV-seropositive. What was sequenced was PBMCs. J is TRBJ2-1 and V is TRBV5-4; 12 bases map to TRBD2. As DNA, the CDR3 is TGTGCCAGCAGCTTGTCGCTAGCGGGAGGGGATGAGCAGTTCTTC. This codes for CASSLSLAGGDEQFF. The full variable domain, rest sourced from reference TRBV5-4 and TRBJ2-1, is ETGVTQSPTHLIKTRGQQVTLRCSSQSGHNTVSWYQQALGQGPQFIFQYYREEENGRGNFPPRFSGLQFPNYSSELNVNALELDDSALYLCASSLSLAGGDEQFFGPGTRLTVL.